Following are 30 T cell receptor beta chains from one sample sequenced in a study of shared T cell receptors in the human thymus. Sequencing used immunoSEQ multiplex PCR; TCRdb keeps in-frame clones, though not all of them. Found here are about 380,000 clones, 95% of them singletons; the top ten hold approximately 0.02%. The sample was thymocytes. Receptors were obtained from a human donor.

This rearrangement joins TRBV6-1 to TRBJ2-1, with 8 bases matching TRBD1. V lost 8 bases to trimming and J lost 8 bases; unmatched junction nucleotides: 8. The CDR3 covers 13 residues. In germline, CDR1 is MNHNS, CDR2 SASEGT. The CDR3 spells CASQDRGRDEQFF. In DNA form, the CDR3 reads TGTGCCAGCCAAGACAGGGGTAGGGATGAGCAGTTCTTC.

The chain is built from TRBV28 and TRBJ2-7; D is possibly TRBD1 or TRBD2 (5 bases each). This CDR3 has 15 residues. Per the germline V gene, CDR1 is MDHEN and CDR2 is SYDVKM. The ends were cut back, 4 bases at V and 3 bases at J, with 16 bases in the middle. The CDR3 nucleotides read TGTGCCAGCAGTTCCTCACCTCGGGGCATCTACGAGCAGTACTTC. It yields the protein CASSSSPRGIYEQYF.

The chain combines TRBV19 with TRBJ2-7, with 11 bases identical to TRBD2. In germline, CDR1 is LNHDA, CDR2 SQIVND (reference sequence). V gave up 3 bases and J gave up 4 bases; unmatched junction bases: 5. This CDR3 contains 15 residues. The CDR3 protein is CASSITSGSPYEQYF. CDR3 in DNA: TGTGCCAGTAGTATCACTAGCGGGAGTCCGTACGAGCAGTACTTC. Full variable domain (outside the CDR3, taken from reference TRBV19 and TRBJ2-7): DGGITQSPKYLFRKEGQNVTLSCEQNLNHDAMYWYRQDPGQGLRLIYYSQIVNDFQKGDIAEGYSVSREKKESFPLTVTSAQKNPTAFYLCASSITSGSPYEQYFGPGTRLTVT.

The chain joins TRBV27 to TRBJ2-7, with 11 bases that match TRBD2. Germline CDR1 MNHEY, CDR2 SMNVEV (reference sequence). Trimming at V came to 6 bases and at J to 0 bases, leaving 4 bases not matched to a gene. This CDR3 is 15 amino acids long. In nucleotides, the CDR3 is TGTGCCAGCAGCTATACTAGCGGGAGCTCCTACGAGCAGTACTTC. As protein: CASSYTSGSSYEQYF.

The chain couples TRBV7-2 to TRBJ1-1; tentative D call: TRBD1 (6 bases). CDR1 is SGHTA, CDR2 FQGNSA, per germline. The CDR3 totals 17 residues. V dropped 11 bases and J dropped 0 bases, with 25 bases sitting between them. CDR3 coding DNA: TGTGCCCCGTACCACAGGGCGACCGACCTCATGAACACTGAAGCTTTCTTT. Amino acids: CAPYHRATDLMNTEAFF.

The chain has TRBV6-1 and TRBJ1-5; maybe TRBD1 (6 bases). The germline V and J ends were trimmed by 4 bases and 3 bases, with 19 bases remaining between them. The CDR3 covers 17 residues. Germline V lookup: CDR1 MNHNS, CDR2 SASEGT. For the CDR3, the DNA is TGTGCCAGCAGTGGGGGTGGGGGCCCTATATTCAATCAGCCCCAGCATTTT. Residues: CASSGGGGPIFNQPQHF.

The chain uses TRBV5-6 and TRBJ2-2, with D possibly TRBD2 on 5 matching bases. The CDR3 is made up of 16 amino acids. Trimming stripped 4 bases from V and 2 bases from J, with 15 bases between. The germline CDR1 and CDR2 sequences are SGHDT and YYEEEE. This CDR3 is CASSLELRGNTGELFF. The CDR3 DNA is TGTGCCAGCAGCCTAGAGCTACGGGGAAACACCGGGGAGCTGTTTTTT.

The CDR3 nucleotides read TGTGCCAGCAGCCAAGATAACAATCAGCCCCAGCATTTT. Its protein product is CASSQDNNQPQHF. The rearrangement joins TRBV7-6 to TRBJ1-5, with no clear D. The CDR3 extends over 13 amino acids. V shed 5 bases and J shed 3 bases, with 8 bases lying between them. Germline values: CDR1 SGHVS, CDR2 FNYEAQ.

This chain links TRBV5-5 with TRBJ1-1; D gene unclear. CDR1 is SGHKS and CDR2 is YYEKEE in the germline V gene (reference sequence). With 4 bases removed from V and 0 bases from J, the gap between germline ends came to 7 bases. CDR3 size: 13 residues. CDR3: CASSQRMNTEAFF. The CDR3 DNA reads TGTGCCAGCAGCCAGCGCATGAACACTGAAGCTTTCTTT. Based on the CDR3 plus reference TRBV5-5 and TRBJ1-1, the full variable domain is DAGVTQSPTHLIKTRGQQVTLRCSPISGHKSVSWYQQVLGQGPQFIFQYYEKEERGRGNFPDRFSARQFPNYSSELNVNALLLGDSALYLCASSQRMNTEAFFGQGTRLTVV.

J is TRBJ1-2 and V is TRBV5-6; 7 bases line up with TRBD1. Germline V lookup: CDR1 SGHDT, CDR2 YYEEEE. CDR3 length: 14 amino acids. V was pared by 1 base and J by 8 bases, with 8 bases of the junction left unmatched. CDR3 in DNA: TGTGCCAGCAGCTTGTCGACAGGGTGGCGCGGCTACACCTTC. Protein: CASSLSTGWRGYTF.

This chain links TRBV19 with TRBJ2-6; D not certain. Trimming shortened V by 0 bases and J by 4 bases, and 10 bases separated the two germline ends. The germline V gene has CDR1 LNHDA and CDR2 SQIVND (reference sequence). The CDR3 totals 16 residues. Here the CDR3 DNA reads TGTGCCAGTAGTATAGATCCCCCGGACGGGGCCAACGTCCTGACTTTC. It is translated as CASSIDPPDGANVLTF.

The rearrangement links TRBV4-1 to TRBJ2-7; D is unclear. The length of the CDR3 is 16 residues. V was cut by 0 bases and J by 2 bases, with 14 bases left in between. CDR1 is MGHRA, CDR2 YSYEKL, per germline. As DNA, the CDR3 is TGCGCCAGCAGCCAAGATAGGAAGGACGGAGCCTACGAGCAGTACTTC. It codes for CASSQDRKDGAYEQYF.

The rearrangement uses TRBV19 and TRBJ2-7; no definite D call. The germline V gene encodes CDR1 LNHDA and CDR2 SQIVND (reference sequence). Trimming left V 2 bases short and J 2 bases short, with 16 bases between. This CDR3 has 16 residues. This CDR3 reads CASSIRSAPGAYEQYF. As DNA, the CDR3 is TGTGCCAGTAGTATAAGGTCAGCGCCAGGTGCCTACGAGCAGTACTTC.

This clone appeared a single time. The genes are TRBV27 and TRBJ2-2; 7 bases map to TRBD1. Germline V gene sequence: CDR1 MNHEY, CDR2 SMNVEV (reference sequence). V was pared by 8 bases and J by 5 bases, with 14 bases of the junction left unmatched. The CDR3 totals 16 residues. The DNA of the CDR3 is TGTGCCAGCCGAGGGGGCGCGTTTAGTTTGACCGGGGAGCTGTTTTTT. As protein: CASRGGAFSLTGELFF.

Only one count was recorded for this clone. This sequence joins TRBV4-1 and TRBJ2-5; TRBD1 might be the D (6 bases). With 0 bases removed from V and 5 bases from J, the gap between germline ends came to 10 bases. Germline assignment: CDR1 MGHRA and CDR2 YSYEKL. The CDR3 runs to 14 residues. CDR3 sequence reads: CASSQDPGEETQYF. The CDR3 bases are TGCGCCAGCAGCCAAGATCCAGGGGAGGAGACCCAGTACTTC.

The chain joins TRBV11-2 to TRBJ2-1, with 8 bases lining up with TRBD2. Germline V gives CDR1 SGHAT, CDR2 FQNNGV. J gave up 10 bases and V 2 bases, and 7 bases lay outside the gene matches. This CDR3 comprises 14 residues. The CDR3 protein is CASSLIAREEEQFF. CDR3 nucleotide sequence: TGTGCCAGCAGCTTAATAGCGCGGGAGGAGGAGCAGTTCTTC.

This clone was counted only a few times. The chain has TRBV7-6 and TRBJ1-1; D ambiguous. Germline assignment: CDR1 SGHVS and CDR2 FNYEAQ. The CDR3 covers 15 residues. V was clipped by 5 bases and J by 0 bases, with 13 bases between them. The CDR3: CASSPTGPLNTEAFF. CDR3 nucleotides: TGTGCCAGCAGCCCTACTGGGCCCCTGAACACTGAAGCTTTCTTT. The variable domain in full, with the rest retrieved from reference TRBV7-6 and TRBJ1-1, is GAGVSQSPRYKVTKRGQDVALRCDPISGHVSLYWYRQALGQGPEFLTYFNYEAQQDKSGLPNDRFSAERPEGSISTLTIQRTEQRDSAMYRCASSPTGPLNTEAFFGQGTRLTVV.

The chain carries TRBV5-5 and TRBJ2-1; no definite D call. The ends were cut back, 2 bases at V and 8 bases at J, with 14 bases in the middle. The CDR3 extends over 14 amino acids. Germline V gives CDR1 SGHKS, CDR2 YYEKEE (reference sequence). CDR3 region: CASSFQSSSDEQFF. The CDR3 DNA is TGTGCCAGCAGCTTCCAGAGTAGCTCCGATGAGCAGTTCTTC.

The chain joins TRBV28 to TRBJ2-7; tentatively, D is TRBD1 (5 bases). This CDR3 is built from 13 residues. Germline V lookup: CDR1 MDHEN, CDR2 SYDVKM. V lost 5 bases to trimming and J lost 5 bases, with 13 bases between them. The chain's CDR3 is CASSLFSGNEQYF. In DNA form, the CDR3 reads TGTGCCAGCAGTCTTTTCTCAGGGAACGAGCAGTACTTC. The full variable domain, its missing parts supplied by reference TRBV28 and TRBJ2-7, is DVKVTQSSRYLVKRTGEKVFLECVQDMDHENMFWYRQDPGLGLRLIYFSYDVKMKEKGDIPEGYSVSREKKERFSLILESASTNQTSMYLCASSLFSGNEQYFGPGTRLTVT.

This sequence joins TRBV5-6 and TRBJ2-7, with no clear D. CDR1 is SGHDT, CDR2 YYEEEE, per germline. V lost 7 bases, J lost 2 bases, and 19 bases lay in between. The CDR3 totals 15 residues. The CDR3 coding sequence is TGTGCCAGCGGCCATCCGGCAGCCGCCGCCTACGAGCAGTACTTC. This codes for CASGHPAAAAYEQYF.

The chain has TRBV28 and TRBJ2-7; D unclear. This CDR3 contains 15 residues. V lost 6 bases and J 2 bases, leaving 17 bases between the germline ends. Germline V lookup: CDR1 MDHEN, CDR2 SYDVKM. The CDR3 DNA is TGTGCCAGCAGGCATCCCGGACCCTCAGCCTACGAGCAGTACTTC. Translated: CASRHPGPSAYEQYF. The whole variable domain, remainder taken from reference TRBV28 and TRBJ2-7, is DVKVTQSSRYLVKRTGEKVFLECVQDMDHENMFWYRQDPGLGLRLIYFSYDVKMKEKGDIPEGYSVSREKKERFSLILESASTNQTSMYLCASRHPGPSAYEQYFGPGTRLTVT.

This chain uses TRBV7-6 with TRBJ2-1, with 14 bases lining up with TRBD2. The CDR3 is made up of 18 amino acids. V dropped 5 bases and J dropped 6; count of bases not matched to a gene: 12. In germline, CDR1 is SGHVS, CDR2 FNYEAQ. The DNA for the CDR3 is TGTGCCAGCAGCGGGCCCGGGACTAGCGGGAGAAGGCCCAATGAGCAGTTCTTC. This sequence encodes CASSGPGTSGRRPNEQFF.

The V call is TRBV6-1, the J call TRBJ1-4; D possibly corresponds to TRBD1 (5 bases). CDR1 and CDR2 (germline): MNHNS, SASEGT. This CDR3 has 12 residues. The V and J ends lost 9 bases and 7 bases respectively, with 12 bases between them. As DNA, the CDR3 is TGTGCCAGTACTGACGGGGGTGAAAAACTGTTTTTT. Amino acids: CASTDGGEKLFF.

The chain joins TRBV14 to TRBJ1-2; D gene uncertain. Germline V gives CDR1 SGHDN, CDR2 FVKESK. This CDR3 has 20 amino acids. Trimming took 2 bases from V and 0 from J, leaving 25 bases between them. The CDR3 nucleotides are TGTGCCAGCAGCCAAAGTCGTGGCAACTGGGGAGGGCCCGCTAACTATGGCTACACCTTC. Protein product: CASSQSRGNWGGPANYGYTF.

This clone showed up just once. This chain links TRBV9 with TRBJ2-3; 9 bases map to TRBD2. Germline CDR1 is SGDLS and CDR2 is YYNGEE. The CDR3 consists of 18 residues. J was trimmed by 1 base and V by 2 bases; bases with no gene match: 11. The CDR3 sequence is CASSVEREALIGTDTQYF. CDR3 bases: TGTGCCAGCAGCGTGGAGCGGGAGGCCCTCATAGGCACAGATACGCAGTATTTT.

This chain's CDR3 is CASSPGWVNYEQYF. The CDR3 DNA sequence: TGTGCCAGCAGCCCGGGGTGGGTGAACTACGAGCAGTACTTC. This chain links TRBV5-5 with TRBJ2-7; weak D call: TRBD2 (5 bases). CDR1 and CDR2 (germline): SGHKS, YYEKEE (reference sequence). The CDR3 runs to 14 residues. V dropped 4 bases and J dropped 3 bases, with 14 bases sitting between them. Combining the CDR3 with reference TRBV5-5 and TRBJ2-7 gives the whole variable domain DAGVTQSPTHLIKTRGQQVTLRCSPISGHKSVSWYQQVLGQGPQFIFQYYEKEERGRGNFPDRFSARQFPNYSSELNVNALLLGDSALYLCASSPGWVNYEQYFGPGTRLTVT.

The chain employs TRBV6-1 and TRBJ2-7, with 7 bases fitting TRBD1. Germline values: CDR1 MNHNS, CDR2 SASEGT. The CDR3 has 16 amino acids. V was pared by 4 bases and J by 4 bases, with 13 bases of the junction left unmatched. The chain's CDR3 is CASSGSTGFVSYEQYF. Here the CDR3 DNA reads TGTGCCAGCAGTGGCTCGACAGGGTTTGTTTCGTACGAGCAGTACTTC.

The chain employs TRBV7-8 and TRBJ2-7; unclear D gene. Germline loops: CDR1 SGHVS, CDR2 FQNEAQ. The CDR3 runs 13 residues. Trimming shortened V by 4 bases and J by 3 bases, and 10 bases separated the two germline ends. This CDR3 is CASSSRSFYEQYF. In DNA form, the CDR3 reads TGTGCCAGCAGCTCCCGGTCGTTCTACGAGCAGTACTTC.

The chain links TRBV15 to TRBJ1-5; the match to TRBD1 covers 7 bases. V trimming: 7 bases; J trimming: 2 bases; junction bases outside the gene matches: 11. This CDR3 contains 16 residues. Germline V CDR1 and CDR2: LNHNV, YYDKDF (reference sequence). Here the CDR3 DNA reads TGTGCCACCACCTCCCGGAGGGGGCCGGGCAATCAGCCCCAGCATTTT. Translating gives CATTSRRGPGNQPQHF.

The chain carries TRBV28 and TRBJ2-1; TRBD1 matches at 10 bases. This CDR3 contains 15 residues. J lost 6 bases, V lost 3 bases, and 5 bases had no gene match. Germline V gene lookup returns CDR1 MDHEN and CDR2 SYDVKM. CDR3 region: CASSLGQGSANEQFF. The CDR3, as DNA: TGTGCCAGCAGTTTGGGACAGGGGTCGGCCAATGAGCAGTTCTTC.